A selection of T cell receptor beta chains follows, all from one sample in a study of blood T cell repertoires in COVID-19. Sequencing was performed with immunoSEQ multiplex PCR; in TCRdb, only in-frame clones are kept and a portion is missing. The sample has 120,000 or so clones, 88% seen once; the top ten hold about 1.5%. The sample was peripheral blood. These receptors came from a human donor in a cohort sampled during active COVID-19. CDR3s include the opening cysteine and the closing phenylalanine or tryptophan. The order of the fields is clone size, V gene, J gene, CDR3 protein. Expanded clones are given a class, and other clones once, few, many or no size at all.

-	TRBV5-1	TRBJ2-2	CASSPGLIVNTGELFF
-	TRBV19	TRBJ1-1	CASIRIGGTEAFF
-	TRBV6-5	TRBJ2-1	CASSYGRGGEQFF
-	TRBV2	TRBJ2-4	CATQTSGIKNIQYF
-	TRBV6-5	TRBJ2-7	CASFPTEMSEQYF
-	TRBV5-6	TRBJ1-1	CASSPNGLRATEAFF
-	TRBV7-9	TRBJ1-4	CASAGGNEKLFF
-	TRBV3-1/TRBV3-2	TRBJ2-5	CASSQVGSDETQYF
-	TRBV18	TRBJ2-3	CASSPGLAQSTDTQYF
-	TRBV29-1	TRBJ2-7	CSVSGQGSREQYF
-	TRBV28	TRBJ2-2	CASSSVAGELFF
few	TRBV4-1	TRBJ2-7	CASSQGQGQGPYEQYF
-	TRBV6-5	TRBJ2-1	CASRINSGGYNEQFF
many	TRBV10-3	TRBJ2-3	CAIRGRSSDTQYF
-	TRBV27	TRBJ2-1	CASSLSGGAFNEQFF
-	TRBV2	TRBJ1-3	CASSIEGGNTIYF
-	TRBV10-1	TRBJ2-3	CASSVSGRGSDTQYF
once	TRBV4-1	TRBJ2-5	CASSQEGMVGNQETQYF
once	TRBV7-7	TRBJ2-7	CASSPSPTASYEQYF
-	TRBV6-5	TRBJ1-1	CASSKLWTPIPEAFF
-	TRBV10-3	TRBJ2-1	CAISESVSGRGEQFF
-	TRBV5-4	TRBJ2-3	CASSLVAGDLNTQYF
-	TRBV7-9	TRBJ2-1	CASSPPGEGSYNEQFF
-	TRBV27	TRBJ2-3	CASSPAGADTQYF
-	TRBV7-8	TRBJ2-1	CASSLVDRGYNEQFF
few	TRBV5-1	TRBJ1-1	CASSLSGQLNTEAFF
-	TRBV28	TRBJ2-7	CASSSGRTASYEQYF
-	TRBV7-5	TRBJ1-4	CARSSRQGYEKLFF
few	TRBV7-8	TRBJ1-1	CASSLQPEMNTEAFF
-	TRBV30	TRBJ1-2	CAWTTGQYVPPYTF
-	TRBV28	TRBJ2-3	CASSLGLQRTGVFTDTQYF
-	TRBV11-2	TRBJ2-5	CASRAGLAETQYF
-	TRBV5-5	TRBJ2-1	CASSLWGGSEYNEQFF
-	TRBV19	TRBJ2-1	CASSIVPSGIRNEQFF
-	TRBV14	TRBJ2-7	CASSRAGGIREQYF
once	TRBV25-1	TRBJ2-7	CASSEGGRGPSEQYF
-	TRBV28	TRBJ1-1	CASLKGSGRQVEAFF
-	TRBV19	TRBJ1-2	CASSFDGGNYGYTF
-	TRBV2	TRBJ2-7	CASSSDSGRGYF
-	TRBV5-4	TRBJ1-2	CASSPTGGGGYTF
-	TRBV7-7	TRBJ2-2	CASSRTGTGVPGELFF
-	TRBV11-3	TRBJ2-1	CASSLVTSGRNNEQFF